The 29 T cell receptor beta chains in this list originate from one sample, sequenced in a study of blood T cell repertoires in COVID-19. TCRdb keeps only in-frame clones here, not all; method: immunoSEQ multiplex PCR. The data show about 670,000 clones, with 85% to 90% seen just once and about 0.26% held by the top ten. The sequenced material came from peripheral blood. The source is a young woman with acute or convalescent COVID-19.

This chain connects TRBV29-1 to TRBJ1-2; TRBD1 aligns across 10 bases. CDR3 length equals 15 residues. J was trimmed by 3 bases and V by 4 bases; bases with no gene match: 8. Germline assignment: CDR1 SQVTM and CDR2 ANQGSEA. CDR3 region: CSVGEGQGTYYGYTF. CDR3 in DNA: TGCAGCGTTGGAGAGGGACAGGGGACTTACTATGGCTACACCTTC.

This chain joins TRBV13 and TRBJ1-3, with 7 bases fitting TRBD1. Germline V lookup: CDR1 PRHDT, CDR2 FYEKMQ (reference sequence). Trimming took 5 bases from V and 2 from J; bases not matched to a gene: 9. CDR3 size: 16 residues. CDR3 nucleotide sequence: TGTGCCAGCAGCACCCGACAGGGAAAGACTGGAAACACCATATATTTT. Translation gives CASSTRQGKTGNTIYF.

The rearrangement links TRBV11-2 to TRBJ2-3; 8 positions agree with TRBD2. The CDR3 runs to 16 residues. Germline V gene lookup returns CDR1 SGHAT and CDR2 FQNNGV. Trimming at V came to 2 bases and at J to 5 bases, leaving 9 bases not matched to a gene. CDR3 bases: TGTGCCAGCAGCTTAACGGCGGGGGGTGGGGAAGATACGCAGTATTTT. It yields the protein CASSLTAGGGEDTQYF.

In the case of this clone: At the DNA level, this CDR3 is encoded by other sequences in the same sample as well. V gene TRBV19 combines with J gene TRBJ1-1; D is undetermined. The CDR3 length is 12 residues. Trimming took off 1 base at V and 4 bases at J, with 4 bases between the two ends. CDR1 is LNHDA, CDR2 SQIVND, per germline (reference sequence). The CDR3 is CASSIAGTEAFF. CDR3 sequence (DNA): TGTGCCAGTAGTATAGCAGGCACTGAAGCTTTCTTT.

The chain uses TRBV6-6 and TRBJ1-5; D is perhaps TRBD1 (5 bases). Per the germline V gene, CDR1 is MNHNY and CDR2 is SVGAGI (reference sequence). The CDR3 sequence is 14 residues long. V lost 6 bases and J 7 bases, leaving 16 bases between the germline ends. CDR3 residues: CASSYGGGFQPQHF. CDR3 nucleotide sequence: TGTGCCAGCAGCTACGGGGGAGGATTCCAGCCCCAGCATTTT.

In DNA, the CDR3 is TGTGCCAGCAGTCCAGGGGACTATGGCTACACCTTC. Its protein product is CASSPGDYGYTF. The chain has TRBV2 and TRBJ1-2; D may be TRBD1 (6 bases). Germline V gene lookup returns CDR1 SNHLY and CDR2 FYNNEI. The CDR3 totals 12 residues. V lost 5 bases and J 3 bases, leaving 7 bases between the germline ends. The variable domain in full, completed from reference TRBV2 and TRBJ1-2, reads EPEVTQTPSHQVTQMGQEVILRCVPISNHLYFYWYRQILGQKVEFLVSFYNNEISEKSEIFDDQFSVERPDGSNFTLKIRSTKLEDSAMYFCASSPGDYGYTFGSGTRLTVV.

V and J are TRBV6-5 and TRBJ2-7; 11 bases agree with TRBD1. This CDR3 region has 13 residues. V lost 6 bases, J lost 3 bases, and 1 base stayed unmatched. From germline, CDR1 is MNHEY and CDR2 SVGAGI. The CDR3: CASSGTGGYEQYF. In DNA, the CDR3 is TGTGCCAGCAGCGGGACAGGGGGCTACGAGCAGTACTTC.

The chain recombines TRBV30 with TRBJ1-2, with no clear D. V lost 0 bases to trimming and J lost 8 bases, with 19 bases between them. The CDR3 extends over 15 amino acids. Germline V gene sequence: CDR1 GTSNPN, CDR2 SVGIG (reference sequence). The CDR3 bases are TGTGCCTGGAGTGTACTCGGCCTCGGGAGCTACGGCTACACCTTC. It codes for CAWSVLGLGSYGYTF.

The genes are TRBV19 and TRBJ2-5; D unclear. Trimming pared 1 base from V and 5 bases from J, leaving 14 bases between. Germline CDR1 is LNHDA and CDR2 is SQIVND (reference sequence). This CDR3 is 15 amino acids long. The DNA for the CDR3 is TGTGCCAGTAGTATAGGTGCTAGAGGTCACGAGACCCAGTACTTC. This sequence encodes CASSIGARGHETQYF.

This clone was seen more than once but under ten times. This chain joins TRBV18 and TRBJ1-2; D unclear. The germline V gene has CDR1 KGHSH and CDR2 LQKENI. The CDR3 runs to 13 residues. V was shortened by 3 bases and J by 6 bases, with 11 bases between the two germline ends. This chain's CDR3 is CASSPWVRDGYTF. CDR3 nucleotides: TGTGCCAGCTCACCGTGGGTGAGGGATGGCTACACCTTC.

Here the CDR3 reads CASSHGTGFEKLFF. Written as DNA, the CDR3 is TGTGCCAGCAGCCACGGGACAGGGTTCGAAAAACTGTTTTTT. The rearrangement joins TRBV27 to TRBJ1-4; 9 bases are a match to TRBD1. V shed 6 bases and J 8 bases; nucleotides not matched to a gene: 7. Germline lookup yields CDR1 MNHEY and CDR2 SMNVEV (reference sequence). This CDR3 has 14 residues.

The rearrangement joins TRBV5-4 to TRBJ2-7; D is possibly TRBD1 (5 bases). The CDR3 loop spans 12 amino acids. CDR1 and CDR2 from the germline V gene are SGHNT and YYREEE (reference sequence). V lost 1 base and J 5 bases, leaving 7 bases between the germline ends. The CDR3 here is CASSLRGDEQYF. The CDR3 bases are TGTGCCAGCAGCTTGAGGGGTGACGAGCAGTACTTC.

CDR3 in amino acids: CASSSWRPNTEAFF. CDR3 coding DNA: TGTGCCAGCAGTTCCTGGCGGCCGAACACTGAAGCTTTCTTT. This chain joins TRBV27 and TRBJ1-1; no clear D. V lost 4 bases and J 1 base, leaving 10 bases between the germline ends. This CDR3 contains 14 residues. CDR1 is MNHEY and CDR2 is SMNVEV in the germline V gene (reference sequence).

This clone was observed once. The chain joins TRBV6-2 or TRBV6-3 to TRBJ1-5; possible D gene TRBD1, 5 bases. Germline assignment: CDR1 MNHEY and CDR2 SVGEGT. V was pared by 5 bases and J by 4 bases, with 6 bases between. The CDR3 contains 12 residues. DNA of the CDR3: TGTGCCAGCAGTAGGGGAAATCAGCCCCAGCATTTT. Translated, it gives CASSRGNQPQHF.

For this clone: This sample includes further DNA sequences coding for the same CDR3. The chain carries TRBV27 and TRBJ2-7, with D perhaps TRBD1 (6 bases). Germline loops: CDR1 MNHEY, CDR2 SMNVEV (reference sequence). This CDR3 is built from 13 residues. V was shortened by 2 bases and J by 4 bases, with 9 bases between the two germline ends. The CDR3 DNA sequence: TGTGCCAGCAGTTTACAGGGGCCTTACGAGCAGTACTTC. This sequence encodes CASSLQGPYEQYF.

For the CDR3, the DNA is TGTGCCACCAGGGAAGGACAGGTGGGTGGCTACACCTTC. Translated, it gives CATREGQVGGYTF. The V call is TRBV24-1, the J call TRBJ1-2; TRBD1 agrees at 7 bases. The CDR3 covers 13 residues. Germline CDR1 reads KGHDR; CDR2 reads SFDVKD. V lost 7 bases to trimming and J lost 7 bases; unmatched junction nucleotides: 8.

The chain couples TRBV7-9 to TRBJ1-1; 7 bases line up with TRBD1. J gave up 5 bases and V 5 bases, and 8 bases lay outside the gene matches. The CDR3 has 14 residues. The germline CDR1 and CDR2 sequences are SEHNR and FQNEAQ (reference sequence). This CDR3 reads CASSVKARGTEAFF. For the CDR3, the DNA is TGTGCCAGCAGCGTCAAGGCCAGGGGGACTGAAGCTTTCTTT. The variable domain in full, with the rest retrieved from reference TRBV7-9 and TRBJ1-1, is DTGVSQNPRHKITKRGQNVTFRCDPISEHNRLYWYRQTLGQGPEFLTYFQNEAQLEKSRLLSDRFSAERPKGSFSTLEIQRTEQGDSAMYLCASSVKARGTEAFFGQGTRLTVV.

This clone was recorded a few times. The V call is TRBV6-2 or TRBV6-3, the J call TRBJ1-6; D call uncertain. The CDR3 length is 14 residues. V gave up 0 bases and J gave up 10 bases, with 10 bases separating them. Per germline, CDR1 MNHEY and CDR2 SVGEGT. The CDR3 sequence is CASSYSYAGSPLHF. CDR3 coding DNA: TGTGCCAGCAGTTACTCGTATGCAGGATCACCCCTCCACTTT.

This clone appeared a single time. The rearrangement links TRBV27 to TRBJ2-1, with D possibly matching TRBD2 (5 bases). Germline lookup yields CDR1 MNHEY and CDR2 SMNVEV (reference sequence). CDR3 length: 15 amino acids. Trimming removed 7 bases from V and 4 bases from J, with 17 bases in between. CDR3 residues: CASTPGWESYNEQFF. CDR3 in DNA: TGTGCCAGCACTCCGGGGTGGGAGTCATACAATGAGCAGTTCTTC.

J is TRBJ1-1 and V is TRBV7-2, with D tentatively TRBD1 (5 bases). With 4 bases removed from V and 11 bases from J, the gap between germline ends came to 14 bases. The germline gives CDR1 SGHTA, CDR2 FQGNSA. The CDR3 has 12 residues. The DNA of the CDR3 is TGTGCCAGCAGCTCCATAGGGAGGGGCGCTTTCTTT. Translating gives CASSSIGRGAFF.

This chain links TRBV19 with TRBJ1-1; 7 positions agree with TRBD1. J was trimmed by 3 bases and V by 7 bases; bases with no gene match: 11. Germline CDR1 and CDR2: LNHDA and SQIVND (reference sequence). There are 15 residues in the CDR3. Here the CDR3 reads CASTPSQGVDTEAFF. DNA for the CDR3: TGTGCCAGTACCCCTTCGCAGGGGGTGGACACTGAAGCTTTCTTT. Combining the CDR3 with reference TRBV19 and TRBJ1-1 gives the whole variable domain DGGITQSPKYLFRKEGQNVTLSCEQNLNHDAMYWYRQDPGQGLRLIYYSQIVNDFQKGDIAEGYSVSREKKESFPLTVTSAQKNPTAFYLCASTPSQGVDTEAFFGQGTRLTVV.

The chain joins TRBV7-9 to TRBJ1-2; no definite D call. Trimming removed 5 bases at V and 7 bases at J, with 8 bases between. The CDR3 covers 11 residues. CDR1 SEHNR and CDR2 FQNEAQ come from the germline V gene (reference sequence). In DNA, the CDR3 is TGTGCCAGCAGCATCGAAGCTGGCTACACCTTC. Encoded protein: CASSIEAGYTF.

Notes on this clone: Other DNA sequences in the sample encode the same CDR3. The rearrangement links TRBV5-6 to TRBJ1-5; no definite D call. Germline V gene data show CDR1 as SGHDT and CDR2 as YYEEEE. CDR3 size: 12 residues. The V end was cut by 4 bases, the J end by 7 bases, with 9 bases between. As DNA, the CDR3 is TGTGCCAGCAGCCGGGGTAGGCAGCCCCAGCATTTT. This sequence encodes CASSRGRQPQHF.

V usage is TRBV19 and J usage is TRBJ2-7; TRBD2 is a possible D gene (6 bases). This CDR3 comprises 15 residues. V lost 1 base to trimming and J lost 6 bases, with 16 bases between them. CDR1 is LNHDA, CDR2 SQIVND, per germline (reference sequence). The CDR3 here is CASSIAAGPSLEQYF. For the CDR3, the DNA is TGTGCCAGTAGTATAGCCGCGGGACCTTCCCTCGAGCAGTACTTC.

This clone was found once. The rearrangement links TRBV3-1 (or the pseudogene TRBV3-2) to TRBJ2-2; the match to TRBD1 covers 9 bases. CDR1 and CDR2 (germline): LGHDT, YNNKEL (reference sequence). The CDR3 sequence is 16 residues long. With V trimmed by 5 bases and J by 2 bases, 6 bases remained unmatched. CDR3 amino acids: CASSSWTGANTGELFF. In DNA form, the CDR3 reads TGTGCCAGCAGCTCATGGACAGGGGCCAACACCGGGGAGCTGTTTTTT.

Worth noting for this clone: The junction does not match germline at one end; this may be a read error. The chain joins TRBV9 to TRBJ1-1, with TRBD1 identical over 8 bases. This CDR3 has 13 amino acids. In germline, CDR1 is SGDLS, CDR2 YYNGEE. The CDR3 DNA sequence: TGTGCCAGCAGCGTGGGAACAACAGGGGGTCCTTTGTTT. Its translation: CASSVGTTGGPLF.

The CDR3: CASSPPRGDTDTQYF. CDR3 DNA: TGTGCCAGCTCACCACCACGGGGAGACACAGATACGCAGTATTTT. The chain couples TRBV18 to TRBJ2-3; D might be TRBD2 (5 bases). CDR3 length: 15 amino acids. The V gene's germline CDR1 is KGHSH and CDR2 LQKENI. V dropped 0 bases and J dropped 2 bases, with 9 bases sitting between them.

The chain is built from TRBV7-2 and TRBJ1-6; TRBD1 matches at 8 bases. Germline-derived CDR1 and CDR2 are SGHTA and FQGNSA. The CDR3 is made up of 19 amino acids. V trimming: 1 base; J trimming: 10 bases; junction bases outside the gene matches: 18. CDR3 loop: CASSLGFHGQGIFGSPLHF. Here the CDR3 DNA reads TGTGCCAGCAGCTTAGGGTTCCATGGACAGGGTATTTTCGGATCACCCCTCCACTTT.

This chain connects TRBV6-5 to TRBJ2-3; TRBD2 is a possible D gene (7 bases). CDR1 is MNHEY, CDR2 SVGAGI, per germline. This CDR3 has 15 residues. Trimming removed 0 bases at V and 10 bases at J, with 17 bases between. CDR3 residues: CASSYSWGGLWAQYF. In DNA, the CDR3 is TGTGCCAGCAGTTACTCGTGGGGGGGGCTCTGGGCGCAGTATTTT.